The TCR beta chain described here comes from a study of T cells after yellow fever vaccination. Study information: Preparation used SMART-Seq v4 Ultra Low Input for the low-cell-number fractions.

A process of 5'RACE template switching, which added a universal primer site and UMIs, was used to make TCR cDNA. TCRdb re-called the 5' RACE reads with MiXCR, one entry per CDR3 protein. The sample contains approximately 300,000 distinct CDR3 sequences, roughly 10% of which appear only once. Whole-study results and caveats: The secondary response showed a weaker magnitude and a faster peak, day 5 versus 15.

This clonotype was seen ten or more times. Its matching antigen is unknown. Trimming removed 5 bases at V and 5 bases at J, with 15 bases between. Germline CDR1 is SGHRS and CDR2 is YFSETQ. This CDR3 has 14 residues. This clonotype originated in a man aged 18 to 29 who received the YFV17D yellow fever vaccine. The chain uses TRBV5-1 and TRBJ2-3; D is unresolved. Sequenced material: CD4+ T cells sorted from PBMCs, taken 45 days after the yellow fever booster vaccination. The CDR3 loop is CASSGDSRRDTQYF. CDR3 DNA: TGCGCCAGCAGTGGAGATTCTCGGAGAGATACGCAGTATTTT.